Each of the 20 T cell receptor beta chains below was sequenced from the same sample in a study of cytomegalovirus exposure and HLA in healthy donors. PCR was performed using 60 Vbeta and 13 Jbeta primers. Assay: immunoSEQ multiplex PCR; the TCRdb copy retains only in-frame clones and omits some. The sample data list roughly 100,000 clones. The specimen was PBMCs. These receptors originate from a man aged 40-55 years in good health and CMV-seronegative.

J is TRBJ1-5 and V is TRBV7-9; D remains unclear. The CDR3 covers 14 residues. Germline V CDR1 and CDR2: SEHNR, FQNEAQ (reference sequence). Trimming left V 2 bases short and J 3 bases short, with 8 bases between. The CDR3 coding sequence is TGTGCCAGCAGCTTAAGTCAGTCCAATCAGCCCCAGCATTTT. Its translation: CASSLSQSNQPQHF.

The V and J genes are TRBV6-1 and TRBJ1-1, with D perhaps matching TRBD1 (6 bases). Trimming removed 10 bases from V and 5 bases from J, with 17 bases in between. Germline CDR1 reads MNHNS; CDR2 reads SASEGT. The CDR3 has 13 residues. The CDR3 nucleotides read TGTGCCATATGGGGGAGGGGGGGGACTGAAGCTTTCTTT. It specifies CAIWGRGGTEAFF.

The chain employs TRBV30 and TRBJ2-1; D may be TRBD2 (5 bases). The CDR3 is 12 residues long. V lost 4 bases to trimming and J lost 6 bases, with 10 bases between them. Germline V gives CDR1 GTSNPN, CDR2 SVGIG (reference sequence). The DNA of the CDR3 is TGTGCCTGGAAAACTAGTATCAATGAGCAGTTCTTC. This gives the protein CAWKTSINEQFF. Using reference TRBV30 and TRBJ2-1 for the parts outside the CDR3, the full variable domain is SQTIHQWPATLVQPVGSPLSLECTVEGTSNPNLYWYRQAAGRGLQLLFYSVGIGQISSEVPQNLSASRPQDRQFILSSKKLLLSDSGFYLCAWKTSINEQFFGPGTRLTVL.

This chain uses TRBV29-1 with TRBJ2-7; 9 bases are shared with TRBD1. Germline lookup yields CDR1 SQVTM and CDR2 ANQGSEA. With 6 bases clipped from V and 2 bases from J, the junction kept 5 bases outside the gene matches. The CDR3 runs to 13 residues. The DNA for the CDR3 is TGCAGCGTCTGGACAGGGGAGGCCTACGAGCAGTACTTC. This translates into CSVWTGEAYEQYF.

The gene calls are TRBV10-3 and TRBJ1-2, with a possible D match to TRBD1 (6 bases). The CDR3 has 16 residues. Trimming shortened V by 3 bases and J by 4 bases, and 18 bases separated the two germline ends. Germline lookup yields CDR1 ENHRY and CDR2 SYGVKD. This CDR3 is CAISDLTGSGLYGYTF. The CDR3 coding sequence is TGTGCCATCAGTGACCTTACAGGGTCGGGGCTCTATGGCTACACCTTC.

The genes are TRBV19 and TRBJ2-2, with TRBD2 identical over 16 bases. V was pared by 7 bases and J by 1 base, with 9 bases of the junction left unmatched. This CDR3 spans 19 amino acids. CDR1 LNHDA and CDR2 SQIVND come from the germline V gene (reference sequence). The CDR3 region has the DNA TGTGCCAGTAACCTACCGGGACTAGCGGGAGGGCAGAACACCGGGGAGCTGTTTTTT. Amino acid sequence: CASNLPGLAGGQNTGELFF.

The V and J genes are TRBV28 and TRBJ2-5; 7 bases align to TRBD1. This CDR3 comprises 12 residues. V shed 5 bases and J 5 bases; nucleotides not matched to a gene: 2. CDR1 is MDHEN and CDR2 is SYDVKM in the germline V gene. CDR3 nucleotides: TGTGCCAGCAGTCCGGGACAGGAGACCCAGTACTTC. Amino acids: CASSPGQETQYF.

This chain connects TRBV27 to TRBJ2-7; 12 nucleotides align to TRBD1. Per the germline V gene, CDR1 is MNHEY and CDR2 is SMNVEV (reference sequence). V lost 5 bases and J lost 7; bases outside the gene matches: 6. CDR3 length equals 14 residues. This CDR3 reads CASSKGQGAREQYF. The CDR3 DNA is TGTGCCAGCAGTAAGGGACAGGGGGCGCGGGAGCAGTACTTC.

This chain joins TRBV19 and TRBJ1-5; 9 bases line up with TRBD1. The CDR3 length is 15 residues. After removal of 5 bases from V and 7 bases from J, the junction contained 9 bases not matched to a gene. Germline V gives CDR1 LNHDA, CDR2 SQIVND (reference sequence). The CDR3 region is CASSHKQGAGQPQHF. The DNA of the CDR3 is TGTGCCAGTAGTCACAAACAGGGGGCTGGACAGCCCCAGCATTTT.

The chain joins TRBV7-9 to TRBJ2-4; D might be TRBD2 (6 bases). CDR3 size: 15 residues. Germline loops: CDR1 SEHNR, CDR2 FQNEAQ (reference sequence). V dropped 3 bases and J dropped 1 base, with 10 bases sitting between them. CDR3 sequence (DNA): TGTGCCAGCAGCTTGGGCCGGGGGGCCAAAAACATTCAGTACTTC. It is translated as CASSLGRGAKNIQYF.

This rearrangement joins TRBV5-6 to TRBJ2-7; D gene unclear. The germline V and J ends were trimmed by 0 bases and 3 bases, with 10 bases remaining between them. The CDR3 totals 14 residues. CDR1 and CDR2 from the germline V gene are SGHDT and YYEEEE. The CDR3 DNA sequence: TGTGCCAGCAGCTTGGGGGCAAGCTACTACGAGCAGTACTTC. Translated: CASSLGASYYEQYF. Full variable domain (outside the CDR3, taken from reference TRBV5-6 and TRBJ2-7): DAGVTQSPTHLIKTRGQQVTLRCSPKSGHDTVSWYQQALGQGPQFIFQYYEEEERQRGNFPDRFSGHQFPNYSSELNVNALLLGDSALYLCASSLGASYYEQYFGPGTRLTVT.

The chain uses TRBV6-1 and TRBJ2-1; 7 nucleotides match TRBD1. This CDR3 is 15 amino acids long. Germline V CDR1 and CDR2: MNHNS, SASEGT. J lost 3 bases, V lost 2 bases, and 4 bases had no gene match. This CDR3 is CASSESAGGYNEQFF. The CDR3 DNA follows: TGTGCCAGCAGTGAATCGGCAGGGGGCTACAATGAGCAGTTCTTC.

This chain uses TRBV28 with TRBJ2-7, with D possibly being TRBD2 (6 bases). Germline V CDR1 and CDR2: MDHEN, SYDVKM. V was shortened by 5 bases and J by 0 bases, with 14 bases between the two germline ends. The CDR3 contains 15 residues. This chain's CDR3 is CASSRDSPSSYEQYF. The CDR3 DNA follows: TGTGCCAGCAGTCGGGACTCCCCGAGCTCCTACGAGCAGTACTTC.

The chain's CDR3 is CASSVDRVSTDTQYF. The CDR3, as DNA: TGTGCCAGCAGCGTCGACAGGGTGAGCACAGATACGCAGTATTTT. V and J are TRBV5-4 and TRBJ2-3; 7 positions match TRBD1. This CDR3 comprises 15 residues. With 4 bases clipped from V and 0 bases from J, the junction kept 5 bases outside the gene matches. Germline-derived CDR1 and CDR2 are SGHNT and YYREEE (reference sequence).

J is TRBJ1-5 and V is TRBV18, with 11 positions matching TRBD1. The germline V gene encodes CDR1 KGHSH and CDR2 LQKENI. V shed 1 base, J shed 0 bases, and the junction held 2 bases outside the gene matches. The CDR3 runs to 17 residues. The CDR3 DNA follows: TGTGCCAGCTCACCACAAGGGACAGGGGGTAGCAATCAGCCCCAGCATTTT. Protein: CASSPQGTGGSNQPQHF.

This rearrangement joins TRBV5-1 to TRBJ2-1; the D gene is possibly TRBD2 (5 bases). CDR3 length: 16 residues. Germline CDR1 is SGHRS and CDR2 is YFSETQ. Deletions cut 4 bases from V and 5 bases from J, with 19 bases between. The chain's CDR3 is CASSAGPGKNDNEQFF. CDR3 sequence (DNA): TGCGCCAGCAGCGCCGGACCCGGGAAGAATGACAATGAGCAGTTCTTC. Full variable domain (rest looked up from reference TRBV5-1 and TRBJ2-1): KAGVTQTPRYLIKTRGQQVTLSCSPISGHRSVSWYQQTPGQGLQFLFEYFSETQRNKGNFPGRFSGRQFSNSRSEMNVSTLELGDSALYLCASSAGPGKNDNEQFFGPGTRLTVL.

This chain uses TRBV5-1 with TRBJ1-2; tentative D call: TRBD1 (6 bases). Germline-derived CDR1 and CDR2 are SGHRS and YFSETQ. This CDR3 is 14 amino acids long. V gave up 0 bases and J gave up 6 bases, with 12 bases separating them. Written as DNA, the CDR3 is TGCGCCAGCAGCTTGGTGGGGGGGCCGGATGGCTACACCTTC. Translation gives CASSLVGGPDGYTF.

The chain couples TRBV7-2 to TRBJ2-3; D is uncertain. The V and J ends lost 5 bases and 6 bases respectively, with 12 bases between them. CDR3 length: 13 amino acids. Germline lookup yields CDR1 SGHTA and CDR2 FQGNSA. The DNA for the CDR3 is TGTGCCAGCAGCCCTAGGAAGTCGGATACGCAGTATTTT. As protein: CASSPRKSDTQYF.

V usage is TRBV9 and J usage is TRBJ2-6; tentative D call: TRBD2 (6 bases). The CDR3 covers 19 residues. Germline CDR1 reads SGDLS; CDR2 reads YYNGEE. V was pared by 4 bases and J by 0 bases, with 20 bases between. The CDR3 protein is CASSLPRSGDGSGANVLTF. The CDR3 DNA is TGTGCCAGCAGCCTACCGAGGTCGGGGGATGGCTCTGGGGCCAACGTCCTGACTTTC.

This rearrangement joins TRBV6-5 to TRBJ2-3; D call uncertain. The ends were cut back, 0 bases at V and 6 bases at J, with 13 bases in the middle. The CDR3 covers 15 residues. The germline gives CDR1 MNHEY, CDR2 SVGAGI. As DNA, the CDR3 is TGTGCCAGCAGTTACTCGGAAAACCGGGTTGATACGCAGTATTTT. Amino acids: CASSYSENRVDTQYF.